This entry lists 25 T cell receptor beta chains sequenced from one sample in a study of CXCR3-negative and CXCR3-positive naive CD8 T cells. Study-wide results and limits: TRB CDR3s were more hydrophobic in CXCR3-positive than in CXCR3-negative naive cells.

The authors prepared UMI-labeled TRB cDNA libraries by 5' RACE. From its re-call of the 5' RACE reads, TCRdb lists each CDR3 protein once, without DNA. Here the sample table reports 4,000 to 6,000 distinct CDR3 sequences. No antigen is known for these receptors. Source material: naive CXCR3+ CD8+ T cells from blood. Subset reported: CD45RO-CCR7+CD27+CD95- naive CD8+ T cells expressing CXCR3 (TNR3+). The source of these receptors is a human donor in good health. Some clones in this sample may be carry-over from other donors' samples.

The rearrangement joins TRBV4-1 to TRBJ1-6. This CDR3 has 13 amino acids. From germline, CDR1 is MGHRA and CDR2 YSYEKL. CDR3 residues: CASSQDPDSPLHF.

By frequency, this clonotype registers large. The chain joins TRBV6-5 to TRBJ1-1. The germline V gene has CDR1 MNHEY and CDR2 SVGAGI. This CDR3 region has 13 residues. CDR3 sequence reads: CASSSRLKGEAFF.

This CDR3 reads CSARGFLVHLENTEAFF. The rearrangement joins TRBV20-1 to TRBJ1-1. The V gene's germline CDR1 is DFQATT and CDR2 SNEGSKA (reference sequence). The CDR3 extends over 17 amino acids.

This clonotype counts as large by frequency. The chain has TRBV27 and TRBJ1-1. Germline-derived CDR1 and CDR2 are MNHEY and SMNVEV (reference sequence). The CDR3 is 13 residues long. CDR3 protein: CASSLGPNTEAFF.

By frequency, this clonotype registers medium-sized (0.01 to 0.1%). The chain recombines TRBV29-1 with TRBJ2-5; without DNA, the TCRdb call of TRBD1 cannot be checked. CDR1 and CDR2 (germline): SQVTM, ANQGSEA. This CDR3 has 12 residues. CDR3: CSGQGRGETQYF. The full variable domain, with the rest looked up from reference TRBV29-1 and TRBJ2-5, is SAVISQKPSRDICQRGTSLTIQCQVDSQVTMMFWYRQQPGQSLTLIATANQGSEATYESGFVIDKFPISRPNLTFSTLTVSNMSPEDSSIYLCSGQGRGETQYFGPGTRLLVL.

The CDR3 loop is CASSVRLALGGTDTQYF. The J gene is TRBJ2-3, the V gene TRBV7-2. Germline loops: CDR1 SGHTA, CDR2 FQGNSA. This CDR3 contains 17 residues.

This clonotype shows up as medium-sized by frequency. This sequence joins TRBV29-1 and TRBJ2-3. In germline, CDR1 is SQVTM, CDR2 ANQGSEA. The length of the CDR3 is 12 residues. Here the CDR3 reads CSPFVGSDTQYF.

Measured by frequency, this clonotype is medium-sized. The chain couples TRBV4-2 to TRBJ1-6. This CDR3 contains 12 residues. The germline CDR1 and CDR2 sequences are LGHNA and YNFKEQ. The CDR3: CASSHVGSELHF.

Its frequency marks this clonotype as medium-sized (0.01 to 0.1%). The chain carries TRBV29-1 and TRBJ2-7; the TRBD1 assignment by TCRdb is unverifiable without DNA. Germline CDR1 is SQVTM and CDR2 is ANQGSEA. This CDR3 region has 13 residues. CDR3 residues: CSVLTGGGYEQYF.

The gene calls are TRBV29-1 and TRBJ2-5; TCRdb's D call of TRBD2 is untestable without DNA. The V gene's germline CDR1 is SQVTM and CDR2 ANQGSEA. CDR3 size: 13 residues. CDR3: CSVDSGPQETQYF.

This clonotype is deemed large by its frequency. The genes are TRBV10-3 and TRBJ2-2; TCRdb's D gene call, TRBD1, goes unchecked for lack of DNA. CDR3 length: 15 amino acids. CDR1 and CDR2 from the germline V gene are ENHRY and SYGVKD. This CDR3 reads CAISDRDGHTGELFF.

This clonotype ranks as medium-sized in terms of frequency. The genes are TRBV29-1 and TRBJ1-1; TCRdb reports TRBD1, a call that lacks DNA to check it against. CDR3 size: 11 residues. Germline CDR1 reads SQVTM; CDR2 reads ANQGSEA. This chain's CDR3 is CSVDRGYEAFF. Supplemented by reference TRBV29-1 and TRBJ1-1, the full variable domain reads SAVISQKPSRDICQRGTSLTIQCQVDSQVTMMFWYRQQPGQSLTLIATANQGSEATYESGFVIDKFPISRPNLTFSTLTVSNMSPEDSSIYLCSVDRGYEAFFGQGTRLTVV.

The V and J genes are TRBV7-9 and TRBJ1-2. CDR1 is SEHNR, CDR2 FQNEAQ, per germline (reference sequence). The CDR3 sequence is 12 residues long. The CDR3 sequence is CASSTAGIVITF.

This clonotype is called medium-sized based on its frequency. The V and J genes are TRBV4-1 and TRBJ2-1; TCRdb's assignment of TRBD2 cannot be checked, as there is no DNA. CDR1 is MGHRA, CDR2 YSYEKL, per germline. This CDR3 comprises 15 residues. CDR3 residues: CASSLRLAVHNEQFF.

The V call is TRBV7-9, the J call TRBJ2-7. Germline loops: CDR1 SEHNR, CDR2 FQNEAQ (reference sequence). The CDR3 sequence is 12 residues long. CDR3 in amino acids: CASSSIEYEQYF.

This clonotype is classed as large by frequency. CDR3 in amino acids: CASSQVLGQTGELFF. The V gene is TRBV4-3, the J gene TRBJ2-2. Germline V gene sequence: CDR1 LGHNA, CDR2 YSLEER. The CDR3 is 15 residues long.

The CDR3 sequence: CASSQRTSGSWYEQYF. The gene calls are TRBV14 and TRBJ2-7; TCRdb designates TRBD2, a call that cannot be tested without DNA. CDR3 length: 16 residues. CDR1 and CDR2 from the germline V gene are SGHDN and FVKESK.

This chain joins TRBV5-1 and TRBJ2-7; TCRdb reports TRBD1, a call that lacks DNA to check it against. The CDR3 extends over 13 amino acids. CDR1 and CDR2 from the germline V gene are SGHRS and YFSETQ. The CDR3 protein is CASSLGTPGEQYF.

This clonotype is called medium-sized based on its frequency. The rearrangement uses TRBV7-9 and TRBJ1-4; the TCRdb D gene call, TRBD1, has no DNA to confirm it. Germline CDR1 is SEHNR and CDR2 is FQNEAQ (reference sequence). The CDR3 extends over 15 amino acids. CDR3 protein: CASTRSSGANEKLFF. The full variable domain, rest sourced from reference TRBV7-9 and TRBJ1-4, is DTGVSQNPRHKITKRGQNVTFRCDPISEHNRLYWYRQTLGQGPEFLTYFQNEAQLEKSRLLSDRFSAERPKGSFSTLEIQRTEQGDSAMYLCASTRSSGANEKLFFGSGTQLSVL.

According to its frequency, this clonotype is large. The chain employs TRBV7-6 and TRBJ1-1; no DNA is available, so the TRBD1 call from TCRdb remains unchecked. The germline V gene has CDR1 SGHVS and CDR2 FNYEAQ. This CDR3 comprises 12 residues. CDR3 region: CASSSAGSEAFF.

This chain links TRBV19 with TRBJ2-7; TCRdb outputs TRBD1, but without DNA this stays unchecked. This CDR3 has 14 amino acids. Per germline, CDR1 LNHDA and CDR2 SQIVND (reference sequence). CDR3 loop: CASSTQDPSYEQYF.

Measured by frequency, this clonotype is large. This sequence joins TRBV19 and TRBJ2-3. The CDR3 runs 15 residues. Looked up from germline, CDR1 is LNHDA and CDR2 is SQIVND (reference sequence). The CDR3 loop is CASSLGRTNTDTQYF.

This clonotype ranks as medium-sized in terms of frequency. The chain couples TRBV2 to TRBJ1-6. The germline gives CDR1 SNHLY, CDR2 FYNNEI. CDR3 size: 13 residues. CDR3 region: CASSAGLGSPLHF.

The V call is TRBV7-9, the J call TRBJ2-1. The V gene's germline CDR1 is SEHNR and CDR2 FQNEAQ (reference sequence). CDR3 size: 13 residues. The CDR3 loop reads CASSFDGYNEQFF.

This clonotype shows up as medium-sized by frequency. The V and J genes are TRBV20-1 and TRBJ2-7; the TCRdb call, TRBD1, lacks DNA for checking. In germline, CDR1 is DFQATT, CDR2 SNEGSKA (reference sequence). The CDR3 extends over 16 amino acids. The CDR3 protein is CSATRTGERASYEQYF.